Listed below are T cell receptor beta chains from one sample, sequenced in a study of blood T cell repertoires in COVID-19. The assay was immunoSEQ multiplex PCR, and TCRdb's table has in-frame clones only and misses some. This table holds about 210,000 clones, around 87% found once. Specimen: peripheral blood. The source is a man aged 55 to 69 with acute or convalescent COVID-19. Each CDR3 is given with its conserved first and last residue. The D gene is left open where the match is weak. Size tells how often a clone was seen (once, few, many) or the class of an expanded clone, and some rows leave it out.

d_gene: NA; j_gene: TRBJ2-7; v_gene: TRBV18; abundance: NA; CDR3nt: TGTGCCAGCTCACCGGGCAGGGGTAGGGAGCAGTACTTC; CDR3aa: CASSPGRGREQYF
d_gene: TRBD1; j_gene: TRBJ2-1; v_gene: TRBV6-5; abundance: NA; CDR3nt: TGTGCCAGCAGGTCCGGGACAGGGCTTCAAAATGAGCAGTTCTTC; CDR3aa: CASRSGTGLQNEQFF
d_gene: TRBD2; j_gene: TRBJ2-3; v_gene: TRBV3-1/TRBV3-2; abundance: NA; CDR3nt: TGTGCCAGCAGCCATACAATGGGAGGGCTAGCGGGCACAGATACGCAGTATTTT; CDR3aa: CASSHTMGGLAGTDTQYF
d_gene: NA; j_gene: TRBJ2-7; v_gene: TRBV7-9; abundance: NA; CDR3nt: TGTGCCAGCAGAATAGAGGGTTACGAGCAGTACTTC; CDR3aa: CASRIEGYEQYF
d_gene: TRBD1; j_gene: TRBJ1-2; v_gene: TRBV7-2; abundance: NA; CDR3nt: TGTGCCAGCAGCTTAGTGGGGTTGGACAGGGGGGTAGGTGCCTTC; CDR3aa: CASSLVGLDRGVGAF
d_gene: NA; j_gene: TRBJ2-1; v_gene: TRBV7-2; abundance: NA; CDR3nt: TGTGCCAGCAGCTTAGAGCGAGCAGAACTAGTTCATGAGCAGTTCTTC; CDR3aa: CASSLERAELVHEQFF
d_gene: TRBD1; j_gene: TRBJ2-1; v_gene: TRBV5-1; abundance: NA; CDR3nt: TGCGCCAGCAGCTTTGTGGGACAGGGGGTTGATGAGCAGTTCTTC; CDR3aa: CASSFVGQGVDEQFF
d_gene: TRBD1; j_gene: TRBJ1-1; v_gene: TRBV25-1; abundance: NA; CDR3nt: TGTGCCAGCAGTGGGGACAGCATAGAAGCTTTCTTT; CDR3aa: CASSGDSIEAFF
d_gene: TRBD1; j_gene: TRBJ2-7; v_gene: TRBV3-1/TRBV3-2; abundance: NA; CDR3nt: TGTGCCAGCAGCCCACCTCGGACAGGGGGAGGCGAGCAGTACTTC; CDR3aa: CASSPPRTGGGEQYF
d_gene: TRBD1; j_gene: TRBJ2-4; v_gene: TRBV5-8; abundance: NA; CDR3nt: TGTGCCAGCAGCTTAGGGGACAGGGGTATTGGCATTCAGTACTTC; CDR3aa: CASSLGDRGIGIQYF
d_gene: NA; j_gene: TRBJ1-2; v_gene: TRBV6-1; abundance: few; CDR3nt: TGTGCCAGCAGTGAACGGACTTCCAATGGCTACACCTTC; CDR3aa: CASSERTSNGYTF
d_gene: NA; j_gene: TRBJ2-3; v_gene: TRBV5-5; abundance: NA; CDR3nt: TGTGCCAGCAGCCTCTGGGGCGGGACTAGCACAGATACGCAGTATTTT; CDR3aa: CASSLWGGTSTDTQYF
d_gene: NA; j_gene: TRBJ1-2; v_gene: TRBV12-3/TRBV12-4; abundance: NA; CDR3nt: TGTGCCAGCAGGGAGGGACGAGACTATGGCTACACCTTC; CDR3aa: CASREGRDYGYTF
d_gene: TRBD2; j_gene: TRBJ2-3; v_gene: TRBV7-2; abundance: NA; CDR3nt: TGTGCCAGCAGCTTACCGGGACTAGCGGGGGGGCCATCAGATACGCAGTATTTT; CDR3aa: CASSLPGLAGGPSDTQYF
d_gene: NA; j_gene: TRBJ2-2; v_gene: TRBV19; abundance: NA; CDR3nt: TGTGCCAGTAGTTTCGGACAAGCTAAAACCGGGGAGCTGTTTTTT; CDR3aa: CASSFGQAKTGELFF
d_gene: TRBD1; j_gene: TRBJ1-6; v_gene: TRBV7-8; abundance: NA; CDR3nt: TGTGCCAGCAGCTCGCCGGGACAGGGTAATTCACCCCTCCACTTT; CDR3aa: CASSSPGQGNSPLHF
d_gene: TRBD1; j_gene: TRBJ2-7; v_gene: TRBV19; abundance: NA; CDR3nt: TGTGCCAGTAGTGCGGACAGGGGGTCGGAGCAGTACTTC; CDR3aa: CASSADRGSEQYF
d_gene: NA; j_gene: TRBJ2-3; v_gene: TRBV11-2; abundance: NA; CDR3nt: TGTGCCAGCAGCCAAGGGGTGGATACGCAGTATTTT; CDR3aa: CASSQGVDTQYF
d_gene: NA; j_gene: TRBJ1-6; v_gene: TRBV30; abundance: NA; CDR3nt: TGTGCCTGGAACCGTCTAAAGGACTTCTCCTATAATTCACCCCTCCACTTT; CDR3aa: CAWNRLKDFSYNSPLHF
d_gene: TRBD2; j_gene: TRBJ2-2; v_gene: TRBV14; abundance: NA; CDR3nt: TGTGCCAGCAGCCATCTAGCGGGGGTAACCGGGGAGCTGTTTTTT; CDR3aa: CASSHLAGVTGELFF
d_gene: TRBD2; j_gene: TRBJ2-3; v_gene: TRBV6-5; abundance: NA; CDR3nt: TGTGCCAGCAGGACCGGGGGGGCCACAGATACGCAGTATTTT; CDR3aa: CASRTGGATDTQYF
d_gene: NA; j_gene: TRBJ2-7; v_gene: TRBV2; abundance: NA; CDR3nt: TGTGCCAGCGGGGGCAAATCCTACGAGCAGTACTTC; CDR3aa: CASGGKSYEQYF
d_gene: TRBD1; j_gene: TRBJ2-2; v_gene: TRBV19; abundance: NA; CDR3nt: TGTGCCAGTAGTGTACGGACAGGGTTCACCGGGGAGCTGTTTTTT; CDR3aa: CASSVRTGFTGELFF
d_gene: TRBD1; j_gene: TRBJ2-7; v_gene: TRBV7-9; abundance: NA; CDR3nt: TGTGCCAGCAGCCGAGACAGGGTTTCCTACGAGCAGTACTTC; CDR3aa: CASSRDRVSYEQYF
d_gene: NA; j_gene: TRBJ2-1; v_gene: TRBV28; abundance: NA; CDR3nt: TGTGCCAGCAAGCAACAGAATGAGCAGTTCTTC; CDR3aa: CASKQQNEQFF
d_gene: NA; j_gene: TRBJ2-7; v_gene: TRBV29-1; abundance: NA; CDR3nt: TGCAGCGTTGGGACACTCTACGAGCAGTACTTC; CDR3aa: CSVGTLYEQYF
d_gene: TRBD2; j_gene: TRBJ2-2; v_gene: TRBV27; abundance: NA; CDR3nt: TGTGCCAGCAGTTTATTGGGGGTTGGGGGGGGGAACACCGGGGAGCTGTTTTTT; CDR3aa: CASSLLGVGGGNTGELFF
d_gene: TRBD1; j_gene: TRBJ2-7; v_gene: TRBV4-1; abundance: once; CDR3nt: TGCGCCAGCAGCCAATGGACAGGGGAGCTTTTGGAGCAGTACTTC; CDR3aa: CASSQWTGELLEQYF
d_gene: NA; j_gene: TRBJ2-2; v_gene: TRBV4-3; abundance: NA; CDR3nt: TGCGCCAGCAGCCAGGCCGGGACAATCGGCACCGGGGAGCTGTTTTTT; CDR3aa: CASSQAGTIGTGELFF
d_gene: NA; j_gene: TRBJ1-5; v_gene: TRBV27; abundance: NA; CDR3nt: TGTGCCAGCAGTCCAGAGGGTTTCTCGGAACAGCCCCAGCATTTT; CDR3aa: CASSPEGFSEQPQHF
d_gene: NA; j_gene: TRBJ2-7; v_gene: TRBV4-2; abundance: few; CDR3nt: TGTGCCAGCAGCCAAGATCGAGGAGGTAGCGAGCAGTACTTC; CDR3aa: CASSQDRGGSEQYF
d_gene: TRBD1; j_gene: TRBJ1-4; v_gene: TRBV19; abundance: NA; CDR3nt: TGTGCCAGTAGTATTCCCACAGGGGTCAGTGAAAAACTGTTTTTT; CDR3aa: CASSIPTGVSEKLFF
d_gene: NA; j_gene: TRBJ1-3; v_gene: TRBV29-1; abundance: NA; CDR3nt: TGCAGCGTTGCGTCGGGAGGTGGAAACACCATATATTTT; CDR3aa: CSVASGGGNTIYF
d_gene: NA; j_gene: TRBJ1-3; v_gene: TRBV6-6; abundance: NA; CDR3nt: TGTGCCAGCAGCCGCGACTCGGCTGGAAACACCATATATTTT; CDR3aa: CASSRDSAGNTIYF
d_gene: TRBD1; j_gene: TRBJ1-1; v_gene: TRBV2; abundance: once; CDR3nt: TGTGCCAGCAGTGAAGCAGGGGACTACAGGGGGTACACTGAAGCTTTCTTT; CDR3aa: CASSEAGDYRGYTEAFF
d_gene: TRBD2; j_gene: TRBJ2-5; v_gene: TRBV3-1/TRBV3-2; abundance: NA; CDR3nt: TGTGCCAGCAGCCCAGCGGGGGGCTACCAAGAGACCCAGTACTTC; CDR3aa: CASSPAGGYQETQYF
d_gene: NA; j_gene: TRBJ2-7; v_gene: TRBV21-1; abundance: NA; CDR3nt: TGTGCCAGCAGCACCCGGGAATTGGCGCTTCGGGAGCAGTACTTC; CDR3aa: CASSTRELALREQYF
d_gene: TRBD2; j_gene: TRBJ2-7; v_gene: TRBV6-5; abundance: NA; CDR3nt: TGTGCCAGCCCGGAGGGACTAGCGGACTACGAGCAGTACTTC; CDR3aa: CASPEGLADYEQYF
d_gene: NA; j_gene: TRBJ1-2; v_gene: TRBV7-8; abundance: once; CDR3nt: TGTGCCAGCAGCTTAGATCAGGGCTCCTATGGCTACACCTTC; CDR3aa: CASSLDQGSYGYTF
d_gene: TRBD1; j_gene: TRBJ1-5; v_gene: TRBV5-8; abundance: NA; CDR3nt: TGTGCCAGCAGCCACCCGGACAGGGGGCTCCGTCGGCGCCAGCATTTT; CDR3aa: CASSHPDRGLRRRQHF
d_gene: NA; j_gene: TRBJ2-5; v_gene: TRBV2; abundance: few; CDR3nt: TGTGCCAGCAGTTTTAGCGGCTCAAGAGGAGAGACCCAGTACTTC; CDR3aa: CASSFSGSRGETQYF
d_gene: TRBD2; j_gene: TRBJ2-5; v_gene: TRBV4-1; abundance: NA; CDR3nt: TGCGCCAGCAGCCAAGGGGGACTAGCGGAGGAGACCCAGTACTTC; CDR3aa: CASSQGGLAEETQYF
d_gene: TRBD1; j_gene: TRBJ1-3; v_gene: TRBV10-3; abundance: NA; CDR3nt: TGTGCCATCAGTGAGAGACAGGGAAGTGGAAACACCATATATTTT; CDR3aa: CAISERQGSGNTIYF
d_gene: NA; j_gene: TRBJ1-1; v_gene: TRBV19; abundance: NA; CDR3nt: TGTGCCAGTAACCCTTGGGGGAGGGACGTAGCTTTCTTT; CDR3aa: CASNPWGRDVAFF
d_gene: NA; j_gene: TRBJ1-2; v_gene: TRBV6-4; abundance: NA; CDR3nt: TGTGCCAGCAGCAAAGCTGCAGGGGAGCACTATGGCTACACCTTC; CDR3aa: CASSKAAGEHYGYTF
d_gene: NA; j_gene: TRBJ1-1; v_gene: TRBV4-2; abundance: few; CDR3nt: TGTGCCAGCAGCCAAGGTATCGGACAGAACACTGAAGCTTTCTTT; CDR3aa: CASSQGIGQNTEAFF
d_gene: TRBD1; j_gene: TRBJ1-1; v_gene: TRBV6-5; abundance: once; CDR3nt: TGTCGGACAGGGGGGATCGGGGACACTGAAGCTTTCTTT; CDR3aa: CRTGGIGDTEAFF
d_gene: NA; j_gene: TRBJ1-6; v_gene: TRBV6-1; abundance: NA; CDR3nt: TGTGCCAGCAGTGAATCGGGGGGAAATAATTCACCCCTCCACTTT; CDR3aa: CASSESGGNNSPLHF
d_gene: TRBD1; j_gene: TRBJ1-5; v_gene: TRBV9; abundance: NA; CDR3nt: TGTGCCAGCAGCGTAGGGGACAGCAACAATCAGCCCCAGCATTTT; CDR3aa: CASSVGDSNNQPQHF
d_gene: TRBD1; j_gene: TRBJ2-3; v_gene: TRBV5-1; abundance: NA; CDR3nt: TGCGCCAGCAGCCGACAGGGGGCCACAGATACGCAGTATTTT; CDR3aa: CASSRQGATDTQYF
d_gene: NA; j_gene: TRBJ2-7; v_gene: TRBV28; abundance: NA; CDR3nt: TGTGCCAGCAGTTTCGTGTCTTTAAAAGAGCAGTACTTC; CDR3aa: CASSFVSLKEQYF
d_gene: NA; j_gene: TRBJ1-5; v_gene: TRBV27; abundance: NA; CDR3nt: TGTGCCAGCAGTTTATCGTTTTTGGCACAGCGCAATCAGCCCCAGCATTTT; CDR3aa: CASSLSFLAQRNQPQHF
d_gene: TRBD1; j_gene: TRBJ2-2; v_gene: TRBV5-6; abundance: NA; CDR3nt: TGTGCCAGCAGCTTGGGGGACAGGGCCGGAACCGGGGAGCTGTTTTTT; CDR3aa: CASSLGDRAGTGELFF